The entry that follows covers one T cell receptor (beta chain) sequence. The sample originates from a study of blood T cell repertoires in COVID-19. Study as a whole: Collection of acute and convalescent COVID-19 samples took place in the United States, Italy and Spain. In each case, the material was cDNA or gDNA derived from T cells, B-cell-depleted T cells, or PBMCs.

Original processing notes: The authors estimated nucleated cell counts from reference gene primer amplification. Sequenced by immunoSEQ multiplex PCR; TCRdb stores in-frame clones only, minus some. For V, J and clone size, that table is used; D and trimming come from the DNA. The sample has about 60,000 clones, about 75% seen once; the top ten hold 32%. This CDR3 contains 14 residues. In germline, CDR1 is MDHEN, CDR2 SYDVKM. Trimming cost V 6 bases and J 7 bases; bases outside gene matches: 8. This receptor was taken from a human donor in a cohort sampled during active COVID-19. The genes are TRBV28 and TRBJ2-7, with 11 bases lining up with TRBD2. The specimen was peripheral blood. The CDR3 region has the DNA TGTGCCAGCAGCGAAACTAGCGGGAGTTGGGAGCAGTACTTC. It encodes CASSETSGSWEQYF.